Following are 23 T cell receptor beta chains from one sample sequenced in a study of cytomegalovirus exposure and HLA in healthy donors (TCRdb year 2017). Library preparation used the immunoSEQ multiplex PCR assay. For the multiplex PCR, a mixture combining 60 forward primers for TCR Vbeta segments and 13 reverse primers for TCR Jbeta segments was used. Entries here come from immuneACCESS through TCRdb and include only in-frame sequences with V and J called. Some clones fail to appear in such tables; in the studies checked, an unresolved V gene covers under half of the shortfall, and the cause of the remainder is unknown. The sample table holds around 180,000 clones, of which approximately 85% were seen once. The ten largest make up around 5% of the sample. The specimen was PBMCs. These receptors came from a girl under 18 in good health and CMV-seropositive.

The chain carries TRBV10-3 and TRBJ1-1, with a possible D match to TRBD1 (5 bases). There are 15 residues in the CDR3. Looked up from germline, CDR1 is ENHRY and CDR2 is SYGVKD. Trimming removed 6 bases from V and 5 bases from J, with 19 bases in between. CDR3 DNA sequence: TGTGCCATCAGGAGAGTAGCGGGACCGAGGACTGAAGCTTTCTTT. This gives the protein CAIRRVAGPRTEAFF.

The rearrangement uses TRBV5-1 and TRBJ2-7; D gene ambiguous. There are 15 residues in the CDR3. The V and J ends lost 0 bases and 2 bases respectively, with 12 bases between them. CDR1 and CDR2 (germline): SGHRS, YFSETQ. CDR3 amino acids: CASSLDPSTPYEQYF. The CDR3 region has the DNA TGCGCCAGCAGCTTGGACCCAAGTACTCCCTACGAGCAGTACTTC.

The rearrangement joins TRBV27 to TRBJ2-7; TRBD1 aligns across 8 bases. Germline V lookup: CDR1 MNHEY, CDR2 SMNVEV (reference sequence). V lost 10 bases to trimming and J lost 1 base; unmatched junction nucleotides: 6. This CDR3 region has 13 residues. CDR3 coding DNA: TGTGCCACCGGGACAGGTCCTTCCTACGAGCAGTACTTC. It codes for CATGTGPSYEQYF.

The chain carries TRBV6-1 and TRBJ2-7, with TRBD1 identical over 12 bases. The J segment lost 4 bases and the V segment lost 3 bases, leaving 7 bases of the junction unmatched. Germline CDR1 reads MNHNS; CDR2 reads SASEGT. The CDR3 has 16 amino acids. CDR3 DNA sequence: TGTGCCAGCAGTGACCGCCCGGGACAGGGGGCTTACGAGCAGTACTTC. This translates into CASSDRPGQGAYEQYF.

The CDR3 bases are TGTGCCAGCACAGGGACCTACGAGCAGTACTTC. This sequence encodes CASTGTYEQYF. The genes are TRBV6-1 and TRBJ2-7; D is possibly TRBD1 (5 bases). Trimming left V 7 bases short and J 2 bases short, with 6 bases between. Germline V lookup: CDR1 MNHNS, CDR2 SASEGT. The CDR3 runs 11 residues.

This chain links TRBV7-8 with TRBJ1-5; 9 bases line up with TRBD1. V lost 1 base, J lost 6 bases, and 10 bases stayed unmatched. The CDR3 extends over 17 amino acids. Germline CDR1 reads SGHVS; CDR2 reads FQNEAQ. The CDR3 is CASSLGGTGQWTQPQHF. CDR3 bases: TGTGCCAGCAGCTTAGGTGGGACAGGGCAGTGGACTCAGCCCCAGCATTTT.

This chain joins TRBV29-1 and TRBJ1-1, with 7 bases lining up with TRBD1. This CDR3 spans 12 amino acids. Germline loops: CDR1 SQVTM, CDR2 ANQGSEA. J lost 5 bases, V lost 6 bases, and 6 bases had no gene match. The CDR3: CSVGTANTEAFF. The CDR3 DNA follows: TGCAGCGTCGGGACAGCAAATACTGAAGCTTTCTTT.

The chain carries TRBV23-1 and TRBJ2-5, with 7 positions matching TRBD1. TRBV23-1 is an ORF; its function is uncertain. CDR3 length: 16 amino acids. V trimming: 0 bases; J trimming: 3 bases; junction bases outside the gene matches: 7. CDR3 sequence (DNA): TGCGCCAGCAGTCAATCCGCCCAGGGGGTAAAAGAGACCCAGTACTTC. The encoded protein is CASSQSAQGVKETQYF.

The chain combines TRBV29-1 with TRBJ1-4; 8 bases line up with TRBD1. The trim removed 7 bases at V and 5 bases at J, leaving 3 bases unmatched. The germline gives CDR1 SQVTM, CDR2 ANQGSEA. The CDR3 runs 12 residues. For the CDR3, the DNA is TGCAGCGCCCGGACAGGGAATGAAAAACTGTTTTTT. Residues: CSARTGNEKLFF.

The J gene is TRBJ2-7, the V gene TRBV12-5; 7 bases are a match to TRBD2. V dropped 2 bases and J dropped 2; count of bases not matched to a gene: 24. Germline CDR1 LGHNT, CDR2 FRNRAP. The CDR3 runs to 21 residues. The DNA for the CDR3 is TGTGCTAGTGGTTTGATAATGACGACAGATTTGACTAGCTTGACCCCCTACGAGCAGTACTTC. Translating it yields CASGLIMTTDLTSLTPYEQYF.

The chain recombines TRBV27 with TRBJ1-2, with 7 nucleotides matching TRBD1. From germline, CDR1 is MNHEY and CDR2 SMNVEV (reference sequence). V shed 5 bases and J 4 bases; nucleotides not matched to a gene: 13. The CDR3 runs 16 residues. The CDR3 DNA sequence: TGTGCCAGCAGTCAAGGCACAGGGGCCCGGGGCTATGGCTACACCTTC. It is translated as CASSQGTGARGYGYTF.

The chain joins TRBV5-1 to TRBJ2-7; D remains unclear. Germline CDR1 is SGHRS and CDR2 is YFSETQ. V dropped 0 bases and J dropped 3 bases, with 13 bases sitting between them. This CDR3 has 15 residues. The chain's CDR3 is CASSLDSGSLYEQYF. Written as DNA, the CDR3 is TGCGCCAGCAGCTTGGATTCCGGGTCCCTCTACGAGCAGTACTTC.

This chain uses TRBV19 with TRBJ1-5, with 11 bases that match TRBD1. This CDR3 region has 16 residues. Germline CDR1 reads LNHDA; CDR2 reads SQIVND (reference sequence). Unmatched junction bases numbered 9, after V lost 5 bases and J lost 6 bases. CDR3 DNA: TGTGCCAGTAGTCCTGGGACAGGGGGTAAGGGTCAGCCCCAGCATTTT. Amino acid sequence: CASSPGTGGKGQPQHF.

V and J are TRBV27 and TRBJ1-1; D gene unclear. V lost 0 bases and J lost 1, with 9 bases in between. The V gene's germline CDR1 is MNHEY and CDR2 SMNVEV (reference sequence). This CDR3 has 15 residues. The CDR3 region has the DNA TGTGCCAGCAGTTTATCCGTGGCGGCGAACACTGAAGCTTTCTTT. Protein product: CASSLSVAANTEAFF.

J is TRBJ1-6 and V is TRBV2; 7 nucleotides line up with TRBD1. The CDR3 covers 15 residues. Per the germline V gene, CDR1 is SNHLY and CDR2 is FYNNEI. V lost 5 bases, J lost 7 bases, and 8 bases stayed unmatched. In nucleotides, the CDR3 is TGTGCCAGCAGTTTTCAGGGGACAGCAAATTCACCCCTCCACTTT. Protein product: CASSFQGTANSPLHF.

CDR3 in DNA: TGTGCCAGCAGTTACGCAGAGGGGAACACTGAAGCTTTCTTT. It codes for CASSYAEGNTEAFF. The J gene is TRBJ1-1, the V gene TRBV6-5; no clear D. Germline assignment: CDR1 MNHEY and CDR2 SVGAGI. There are 14 residues in the CDR3. Trimming took 2 bases from V and 1 from J, leaving 8 bases between them.

J is TRBJ2-1 and V is TRBV28; D not resolved. Trimming stripped 1 base from V and 5 bases from J, with 6 bases between. CDR1 MDHEN and CDR2 SYDVKM come from the germline V gene. The CDR3 length is 13 residues. CDR3 in amino acids: CASSLFSNNEQFF. The CDR3 DNA reads as TGTGCCAGCAGTTTATTCAGTAACAATGAGCAGTTCTTC.

On this clone itself: One end of the junction is discordant with germline, which a read error may explain. The chain is built from TRBV29-1 and TRBJ2-1, with 9 bases identical to TRBD2. The CDR3 extends over 13 amino acids. Germline CDR1 is SQVTM and CDR2 is ANQGSEA. Here the CDR3 DNA reads TGCAGCGTCGAAGGACTAGCGCTGAATGAGCAGTTCTTC. This sequence encodes CSVEGLALNEQFF.

The V gene is TRBV28, the J gene TRBJ2-2, with D tentatively TRBD1 (5 bases). V lost 4 bases and J lost 1, with 13 bases in between. CDR1 is MDHEN and CDR2 is SYDVKM in the germline V gene. CDR3 length equals 16 residues. CDR3 region: CASSSGSSQNTGELFF. CDR3 DNA sequence: TGTGCCAGCAGTTCAGGGTCCTCACAGAACACCGGGGAGCTGTTTTTT.

The chain is built from TRBV5-1 and TRBJ2-5; the D gene is possibly TRBD1 (5 bases). In germline, CDR1 is SGHRS, CDR2 YFSETQ. Trimming took off 2 bases at V and 4 bases at J, with 15 bases between the two ends. The CDR3 has 15 amino acids. DNA for the CDR3: TGCGCCAGCAGCTTTAGATCAGGGTCGGGAGAGACCCAGTACTTC. Translated, it gives CASSFRSGSGETQYF.

The chain employs TRBV13 and TRBJ2-1, with TRBD2 matching over 11 bases. The CDR3 has 15 amino acids. Germline V lookup: CDR1 PRHDT, CDR2 FYEKMQ (reference sequence). J lost 6 bases, V lost 5 bases, and 6 bases had no gene match. CDR3: CASSPRGLAANEQFF. Here the CDR3 DNA reads TGTGCCAGCAGCCCCAGGGGACTAGCGGCCAATGAGCAGTTCTTC.

The chain recombines TRBV4-1 with TRBJ2-1; 9 bases are shared with TRBD2. The germline CDR1 and CDR2 sequences are MGHRA and YSYEKL. The CDR3 sequence is 15 residues long. V shed 1 base, J shed 9 bases, and the junction held 7 bases outside the gene matches. The CDR3 region is CASSQVGGGAGEQFF. The CDR3 nucleotides read TGCGCCAGCAGCCAAGTAGGCGGGGGGGCCGGTGAGCAGTTCTTC.

V gene TRBV5-6 combines with J gene TRBJ1-5, with no clear D. There are 14 residues in the CDR3. Trimming cost V 2 bases and J 3 bases, with 9 bases left between them. In germline, CDR1 is SGHDT, CDR2 YYEEEE. CDR3 nucleotide sequence: TGTGCCAGCAGCTTAAACATACACAATCAGCCCCAGCATTTT. Its protein is CASSLNIHNQPQHF.